This entry lists 21 T cell receptor beta chains sequenced from one sample in a study of OX40 agonist ivuxolimab in advanced cancers. Sequencing was performed with immunoSEQ multiplex PCR; in TCRdb, only in-frame clones are kept and a portion is missing. This sample has around 26,000 clones, with approximately 79% found just once. The sample in question was CD4+ or CD8+ T cells sorted from blood, obtained in a trial of the OX40 agonist ivuxolimab. These receptor sequences come from an adult with an advanced solid tumor such as melanoma, head and neck, liver or kidney cancer.

The gene calls are TRBV5-1 and TRBJ1-5; D unresolved. The CDR3 is 13 residues long. CDR1 and CDR2 (germline): SGHRS, YFSETQ. With 0 bases removed from V and 6 bases from J, the gap between germline ends came to 7 bases. This CDR3 is CASSLAGSQPQHF. As DNA, the CDR3 is TGCGCCAGCAGCTTGGCCGGGTCTCAGCCCCAGCATTTT.

The rearrangement uses TRBV27 and TRBJ2-5; D perhaps matches TRBD1 (5 bases). Germline CDR1 MNHEY, CDR2 SMNVEV (reference sequence). The CDR3 is 16 residues long. V was shortened by 4 bases and J by 3 bases, with 18 bases between the two germline ends. The CDR3 DNA reads as TGTGCCAGCAGTTCAGAGTTTTTTGGGGCCGAAGAGACCCAGTACTTC. As protein: CASSSEFFGAEETQYF.

The chain couples TRBV30 to TRBJ2-1; possibly TRBD2 for D (6 bases). CDR3 length: 15 residues. Germline assignment: CDR1 GTSNPN and CDR2 SVGIG (reference sequence). Trimming pared 6 bases from V and 4 bases from J, leaving 19 bases between. The CDR3 nucleotides read TGTGCCTGCTCAGACCGGGACTTCGAATACAATGAGCAGTTCTTC. It yields the protein CACSDRDFEYNEQFF.

The genes are TRBV27 and TRBJ1-2, with D possibly being TRBD1 (5 bases). Per germline, CDR1 MNHEY and CDR2 SMNVEV (reference sequence). The CDR3 has 15 amino acids. V was pared by 6 bases and J by 6 bases, with 20 bases between. CDR3 region: CASSQGGGYANGYTF. DNA of the CDR3: TGTGCCAGCAGCCAGGGAGGCGGTTACGCCAATGGCTACACCTTC.

The gene calls are TRBV6-5 and TRBJ2-2; no firm D call. Looked up from germline, CDR1 is MNHEY and CDR2 is SVGAGI. The CDR3 runs to 16 residues. The V end was cut by 2 bases, the J end by 7 bases, with 17 bases between. This CDR3 reads CASSYPTGFGIGELFF. The CDR3 DNA reads as TGTGCCAGCAGTTACCCCACCGGGTTCGGAATCGGGGAGCTGTTTTTT.

The chain recombines TRBV30 with TRBJ2-7; no clear D. Germline V CDR1 and CDR2: GTSNPN, SVGIG (reference sequence). Trimming removed 0 bases at V and 4 bases at J, with 10 bases between. The CDR3 extends over 13 amino acids. As DNA, the CDR3 is TGTGCCTGGAGTGTCTCATTGGGGTACGAGCAGTACTTC. This encodes CAWSVSLGYEQYF.

This chain links TRBV5-5 with TRBJ2-1; 10 nucleotides align to TRBD2. The junction had 9 bases not matched to a gene; V was cut back by 4 bases and J by 8 bases. The CDR3 contains 15 residues. CDR1 and CDR2 from the germline V gene are SGHKS and YYEKEE (reference sequence). The CDR3 is CASSPQRGGLDEQFF. The DNA of the CDR3 is TGTGCCAGCAGCCCTCAGCGGGGGGGCCTGGATGAGCAGTTCTTC.

A few counts support this clone. CDR3 region: CSVGRLGQPQHF. In DNA form, the CDR3 reads TGCAGCGTTGGCCGACTAGGGCAGCCCCAGCATTTT. The chain uses TRBV29-1 and TRBJ1-5; D ambiguous. V was clipped by 4 bases and J by 7 bases, with 11 bases between them. This CDR3 region has 12 residues. CDR1 SQVTM and CDR2 ANQGSEA come from the germline V gene.

The genes are TRBV28 and TRBJ1-2; possibly TRBD1 for D (5 bases). The V end lost 5 bases, the J end lost 4 bases, and 11 bases lay between the germline ends. The CDR3 runs 13 residues. Looked up from germline, CDR1 is MDHEN and CDR2 is SYDVKM. The CDR3 coding sequence is TGTGCCAGCAGTCCCCGGGGACCCTATGGCTACACCTTC. It encodes CASSPRGPYGYTF.

This clone was seen a few times. This chain connects TRBV19 to TRBJ1-5; TRBD1 might be the D (5 bases). CDR3 length: 12 residues. Germline CDR1 reads LNHDA; CDR2 reads SQIVND (reference sequence). Trimming took 9 bases from V and 0 from J, leaving 6 bases between them. The CDR3 coding sequence is TGTGCCAGCAGGGATAGCAATCAGCCCCAGCATTTT. It specifies CASRDSNQPQHF.

Written as DNA, the CDR3 is TGTGCCAGCAGCGAATCTGGAGAGCGGGACTTCCGGAATGAGCAGTTCTTC. Protein product: CASSESGERDFRNEQFF. This chain links TRBV7-9 with TRBJ2-1; 7 positions agree with TRBD2. Germline values: CDR1 SEHNR, CDR2 FQNEAQ (reference sequence). The CDR3 is made up of 17 amino acids. Trimming at V came to 5 bases and at J to 7 bases, leaving 17 bases not matched to a gene.

The chain combines TRBV5-1 with TRBJ2-5; no clear D. The CDR3 is 13 residues long. The V end lost 1 base, the J end lost 5 bases, and 9 bases lay between the germline ends. The V gene's germline CDR1 is SGHRS and CDR2 YFSETQ. CDR3 protein: CASSLPPLETQYF. The CDR3 DNA reads TGCGCCAGCAGCTTGCCACCCCTGGAGACCCAGTACTTC.

The table lists this clone with many counts. The chain couples TRBV30 to TRBJ2-5; 7 nucleotides line up with TRBD2. The CDR3 is 15 residues long. Germline-derived CDR1 and CDR2 are GTSNPN and SVGIG (reference sequence). With 7 bases clipped from V and 3 bases from J, the junction kept 14 bases outside the gene matches. This CDR3 is CASLPQGGGKETQYF. The CDR3 DNA reads as TGTGCCTCACTACCTCAGGGCGGGGGTAAAGAGACCCAGTACTTC.

The rearrangement uses TRBV7-9 and TRBJ2-1; tentative D call: TRBD1 (7 bases). This CDR3 comprises 15 residues. V gave up 1 base and J gave up 5 bases, with 12 bases separating them. Per germline, CDR1 SEHNR and CDR2 FQNEAQ (reference sequence). CDR3 residues: CASSLVAGGHNEQFF. In nucleotides, the CDR3 is TGTGCCAGCAGCTTAGTCGCAGGGGGGCACAATGAGCAGTTCTTC.

This chain uses TRBV10-3 with TRBJ2-7; 9 bases are a match to TRBD1. CDR3 length: 14 residues. Germline trimming cut 6 bases from V and 4 bases from J; bases unmatched to any gene: 7. Looked up from germline, CDR1 is ENHRY and CDR2 is SYGVKD. CDR3 bases: TGTGCCATCAGGAGGGACAGGGAAGGGTACGAGCAGTACTTC. Its protein is CAIRRDREGYEQYF.

J is TRBJ2-5 and V is TRBV7-3; a weak D match, TRBD2 (6 bases). The V end was cut by 5 bases, the J end by 4 bases, with 17 bases between. Germline V gene sequence: CDR1 SGHTA, CDR2 FQGTGA. The CDR3 spans 15 residues. The CDR3 DNA follows: TGTGCCAGCAGCCCGGGGGACCGATTAATAGAGACCCAGTACTTC. It translates to CASSPGDRLIETQYF.

This chain joins TRBV2 and TRBJ2-7; weak D call: TRBD1 (6 bases). The CDR3 covers 12 residues. Germline assignment: CDR1 SNHLY and CDR2 FYNNEI. V lost 6 bases, J lost 0 bases, and 6 bases lay in between. The CDR3 loop reads CASRQGSYEQYF. Here the CDR3 DNA reads TGTGCCAGCAGACAGGGCTCCTACGAGCAGTACTTC.

The genes are TRBV25-1 and TRBJ2-7; D remains ambiguous. CDR1 MGHDK and CDR2 SYGVNS come from the germline V gene. Between the trimmed V and J ends, which lost 6 bases and 2 bases, there was a span of 8 bases. The CDR3 consists of 12 residues. The CDR3 nucleotides read TGTGCCAGCAGAGCCGCAGCCTACGAGCAGTACTTC. The encoded protein is CASRAAAYEQYF.

The chain joins TRBV5-1 to TRBJ2-5; 8 bases line up with TRBD2. CDR1 is SGHRS, CDR2 YFSETQ, per germline. The trim removed 4 bases at V and 7 bases at J, leaving 9 bases unmatched. The CDR3 totals 14 residues. CDR3 residues: CASSRPGGQGTQYF. The DNA of the CDR3 is TGCGCCAGCAGCCGGCCGGGGGGGCAGGGGACCCAGTACTTC. The full variable domain, rest sourced from reference TRBV5-1 and TRBJ2-5, is KAGVTQTPRYLIKTRGQQVTLSCSPISGHRSVSWYQQTPGQGLQFLFEYFSETQRNKGNFPGRFSGRQFSNSRSEMNVSTLELGDSALYLCASSRPGGQGTQYFGPGTRLLVL.

This chain uses TRBV29-1 with TRBJ2-1; D is possibly TRBD2 (5 bases). V lost 6 bases, J lost 2 bases, and 8 bases lay in between. CDR1 SQVTM and CDR2 ANQGSEA come from the germline V gene. The CDR3 has 12 residues. The CDR3: CSVMEAYNEQFF. The CDR3 bases are TGCAGCGTGATGGAGGCCTACAATGAGCAGTTCTTC.

This rearrangement joins TRBV27 to TRBJ2-2; weak D call: TRBD2 (5 bases). The CDR3 is 13 residues long. The germline V gene has CDR1 MNHEY and CDR2 SMNVEV (reference sequence). V lost 2 bases and J lost 4, with 5 bases in between. As DNA, the CDR3 is TGTGCCAGCAGTTTAGGGAGCACCGGGGAGCTGTTTTTT. Translating gives CASSLGSTGELFF.